What follows are 2 T cell receptor beta chains derived from one specimen sequenced in a study of blood T cell repertoires in COVID-19. The protocol was immunoSEQ multiplex PCR, while the TCRdb copy is restricted to in-frame clones and leaves out a portion. The sample holds around 220,000 clones, roughly 82% seen once. The sequencing sample was made of peripheral blood. The receptors here all came from an elderly woman with active or convalescent COVID-19.

Points on this clone: The junction departs from the called germline gene at one end, perhaps through a read error. Distinct nucleotide sequences in the sample also encode this CDR3. The V and J genes are TRBV18 and TRBJ2-2, with TRBD2 matching over 7 bases. Germline CDR1 reads KGHSH; CDR2 reads LQKENI. The CDR3 runs to 13 residues. The CDR3 reads CASSPTSPGELFF. CDR3 nucleotide sequence: TGTGCCAGCTCACCGACTAGCCCCGGGGAACTGTTTTTT.

This chain links TRBV28 with TRBJ2-2, with D unresolved. Germline V lookup: CDR1 MDHEN, CDR2 SYDVKM. The V gene lost 6 bases and the J gene lost 2 bases, with 7 bases spanning the gap. The CDR3 loop spans 13 amino acids. The CDR3 DNA reads TGTGCCAGCAGGAGCTCCAACACCGGGGAGCTGTTTTTT. Encoded protein: CASRSSNTGELFF.